This T cell receptor beta chain was found in a study of blood T cell repertoires in COVID-19. Study at large: Some COVID-19 samples were acute and others convalescent; all came from the United States, Italy and Spain. In each case, the material was cDNA or gDNA derived from T cells, B-cell-depleted T cells, or PBMCs.

Germline V lookup: CDR1 ENHRY, CDR2 SYGVKD. Trimming stripped 0 bases from V and 1 base from J, with 9 bases between. The CDR3 covers 15 residues. Methods used by the authors: Amplified reference gene primers provided the basis for estimating nucleated cell counts. Sequenced by immunoSEQ multiplex PCR; TCRdb stores in-frame clones only, minus some. The V and J calls and clone size were taken over from that table, and D and trimming were inferred from the DNA. The sample carries about 170,000 clones, 88% recorded once. The sequence came from a man in his 60s with acute or convalescent COVID-19. Sequenced: peripheral blood. This chain uses TRBV10-3 with TRBJ1-1; D ambiguous. CDR3 loop: CAISESQTSNTEAFF. CDR3 DNA sequence: TGTGCCATCAGTGAGTCCCAGACATCGAACACTGAAGCTTTCTTT.